Each of the 22 T cell receptor beta chains below was sequenced from the same sample in a study of molecular identifiers for immune sequencing clone quantification. TCRdb re-analysed the PCR reads in MiXCR, keeping a single row per CDR3 protein. The data hold 350,000 or so distinct CDR3 sequences, with roughly a fifth observed a single time. Sequences were obtained from naive CD8+ T cells from blood, with Jurkat cell RNA spiked in. Subset in this sample: FACS-sorted CD8+CD4-CCR7+CD45RA+ naive T cells. These receptors came from a human donor in good health. Some libraries in this study had Jurkat cell RNA spiked in.

As to this clonotype: This could be a read error, since a much larger clone is one nucleotide away. V is TRBV12-3 or TRBV12-4 and J is TRBJ1-4, with D unresolved. The CDR3 runs 16 residues. The CDR3: CARGLFWPATSEKLFF. CDR3 coding DNA: TGTGCCAGGGGGTTATTCTGGCCCGCAACTAGTGAAAAACTGTTTTTT.

Note on this clonotype: Lacking the conserved final phenylalanine or tryptophan, this CDR3 likely reflects a read error. For the CDR3, the DNA is TGTGCCAGCAGCGCAGGGAATAGATTCTATGAGCAGTTCTCC. Translating gives CASSAGNRFYEQFS. The chain employs TRBV7-9 and TRBJ2-1; tentative D call: TRBD1 (5 bases). Germline V CDR1 and CDR2: SEHNR, FQNEAQ (reference sequence). The CDR3 loop spans 14 amino acids. Trimming cost V 5 bases and J 8 bases, with 16 bases left between them.

Of note for this clonotype: A much larger clone lies one base from this, so it may be a read error. A read error is likely, as this CDR3 ends without the conserved phenylalanine or tryptophan. The chain is built from TRBV4-3 and TRBJ1-1; D is uncertain. The germline V gene encodes CDR1 LGHNA and CDR2 YSLEER. V was shortened by 5 bases and J by 0 bases, with 7 bases between the two germline ends. The CDR3 covers 13 residues. Written as DNA, the CDR3 is TGCGCCAGCAGCGAATTCCTGAACACTGAAGCTTTCCTT. This sequence encodes CASSEFLNTEAFL.

This clonotype was recorded many times. This rearrangement joins TRBV19 to TRBJ2-2, with D possibly being TRBD2 (6 bases). Trimming removed 8 bases at V and 7 bases at J, with 14 bases between. The CDR3 is made up of 13 amino acids. From germline, CDR1 is LNHDA and CDR2 SQIVND (reference sequence). Here the CDR3 DNA reads TGTGCCAGTTATCGCGGGGATCTCGGGGAGCTGTTTTTT. As protein: CASYRGDLGELFF.

In the case of this clonotype: One base away lies a much larger clone, so this may be a sequencing read error. V usage is TRBV5-1 and J usage is TRBJ2-3, with D tentatively TRBD1 (6 bases). The CDR3 contains 16 residues. V lost 3 bases and J 2 bases, leaving 16 bases between the germline ends. Germline CDR1 SGHRS, CDR2 YFSETQ. The DNA of the CDR3 is TGCGCCAGCAGCTGTGGACAGCCGGGATACACAGATACGCAGTATTTT. Its protein is CASSCGQPGYTDTQYF.

This clonotype was counted many times. The chain is built from TRBV7-9 and TRBJ2-7; 8 nucleotides align to TRBD1. The CDR3 sequence is 12 residues long. The V gene's germline CDR1 is SEHNR and CDR2 FQNEAQ (reference sequence). J lost 5 bases, V lost 5 bases, and 2 bases had no gene match. The CDR3 nucleotides read TGTGCCAGCAGCACGGACAGGGACGAGCAGTACTTC. As protein: CASSTDRDEQYF.

Turning to this clonotype: A much larger clone sits a single nucleotide away, making a read error possible. The chain recombines TRBV7-9 with TRBJ2-7; possible D gene TRBD2, 7 bases. Germline values: CDR1 SEHNR, CDR2 FQNEAQ (reference sequence). This CDR3 spans 15 amino acids. The CDR3: CASRLGGGGLYEQYF. The CDR3 nucleotides read TGTGCCAGCAGATTAGGGGGGGGCGGCCTCTACGAGCAGTACTTC.

There are many counts of this clonotype. V and J are TRBV2 and TRBJ2-7; D tentatively reads TRBD1 or TRBD2 (5 bases each). The V end was cut by 2 bases, the J end by 0 bases, with 20 bases between. CDR3 length: 18 residues. The V gene's germline CDR1 is SNHLY and CDR2 FYNNEI. CDR3 bases: TGTGCCAGCAGTGAACGAGTGGGACCGAGTGCGAGCTCCTACGAGCAGTACTTC. As protein: CASSERVGPSASSYEQYF.

This clonotype was seen at least ten times. The chain couples TRBV27 to TRBJ2-3, with 11 bases lining up with TRBD2. CDR3 length: 16 residues. V shed 6 bases, J shed 4 bases, and the junction held 9 bases outside the gene matches. CDR1 MNHEY and CDR2 SMNVEV come from the germline V gene (reference sequence). The CDR3: CASSWGLAGGPDTQYF. CDR3 coding DNA: TGTGCCAGCAGCTGGGGGTTAGCGGGAGGGCCAGATACGCAGTATTTT.

This clonotype has ten or more counts. This sequence joins TRBV30 and TRBJ2-3, with 8 bases that match TRBD2. This CDR3 contains 12 residues. The germline gives CDR1 GTSNPN, CDR2 SVGIG (reference sequence). With 4 bases clipped from V and 12 bases from J, the junction kept 9 bases outside the gene matches. CDR3 amino acids: CAWTGLAERQYF. CDR3 bases: TGTGCCTGGACAGGACTAGCCGAGCGACAGTATTTT.

This clonotype was recorded many times. The chain carries TRBV7-6 and TRBJ1-6; D might be TRBD1 (5 bases). Germline CDR1 SGHVS, CDR2 FNYEAQ. CDR3 length: 17 residues. The V end lost 0 bases, the J end lost 6 bases, and 15 bases lay between the germline ends. The CDR3 sequence is CASSLALEGTPNSPLHF. The CDR3 coding sequence is TGTGCCAGCAGCTTAGCCTTAGAGGGGACCCCTAATTCACCCCTCCACTTT.

This clonotype was observed many times. The J gene is TRBJ2-2, the V gene TRBV6-6; tentative D call: TRBD2 (6 bases). Germline loops: CDR1 MNHNY, CDR2 SVGAGI (reference sequence). The CDR3 has 14 amino acids. The V and J ends lost 6 bases and 6 bases respectively, with 14 bases between them. CDR3 coding DNA: TGTGCCAGCAGGATCTCCGGGGAGGCCGGGGAGCTGTTTTTT. Translation gives CASRISGEAGELFF.

The chain couples TRBV4-1 to TRBJ2-5; the match to TRBD2 covers 7 bases. J was trimmed by 3 bases and V by 5 bases; bases with no gene match: 6. Germline CDR1 is MGHRA and CDR2 is YSYEKL. The CDR3 totals 14 residues. CDR3: CASSSGTTKETQYF. CDR3 coding DNA: TGCGCCAGCAGCAGTGGGACTACTAAAGAGACCCAGTACTTC.

For this clonotype: Just one base apart from a much larger clone, this may be a read error. The chain carries TRBV7-8 and TRBJ2-3; TRBD2 matches 10 bases. Per germline, CDR1 SGHVS and CDR2 FQNEAQ. This CDR3 is built from 18 residues. Losses at the gene ends were 0 bases for V and 4 bases for J; bases not matched to a gene: 10. CDR3 bases: TGTGCCAGCAGCTTAGCGGTGCGGGCTAGCGGGGGTGCAGATACGCAGTATTTT. Protein product: CASSLAVRASGGADTQYF.

This clonotype came up many times. The rearrangement joins TRBV4-1 to TRBJ1-1; the D gene is possibly TRBD1 (5 bases). CDR1 is MGHRA and CDR2 is YSYEKL in the germline V gene. V gave up 3 bases and J gave up 4 bases, with 9 bases separating them. The CDR3 consists of 13 residues. This CDR3 is CASSHSGRTEAFF. Written as DNA, the CDR3 is TGCGCCAGCAGCCACTCGGGGCGCACTGAAGCTTTCTTT.

This clonotype was counted a few times. The rearrangement links TRBV6-6 to TRBJ2-3; TRBD1 aligns across 8 bases. The CDR3 loop spans 16 amino acids. With V trimmed by 2 bases and J by 5 bases, 9 bases remained unmatched. Per germline, CDR1 MNHNY and CDR2 SVGAGI (reference sequence). The CDR3 nucleotides read TGTGCCAGCAGTTACCACCCGGGACAGGCGAGAGATACGCAGTATTTT. This encodes CASSYHPGQARDTQYF.

This clonotype was found a few times. The V call is TRBV27, the J call TRBJ2-3; a possible D gene is TRBD1 (5 bases). The CDR3 is 18 amino acids. The V gene's germline CDR1 is MNHEY and CDR2 SMNVEV (reference sequence). V lost 5 bases to trimming and J lost 6 bases, with 27 bases between them. CDR3 in amino acids: CASSPRGSTPLGVDTQYF. CDR3 bases: TGTGCCAGCAGTCCCCGCGGTAGTACACCCTTAGGGGTGGATACGCAGTATTTT.

This clonotype came up many times. The chain couples TRBV19 to TRBJ2-1, with TRBD1 matching over 10 bases. The CDR3 covers 15 residues. Germline CDR1 LNHDA, CDR2 SQIVND (reference sequence). The junction had 3 bases not matched to a gene; V was cut back by 5 bases and J by 2 bases. The CDR3 region is CASSSTGGTYNEQFF. DNA for the CDR3: TGTGCCAGTAGTTCGACAGGGGGCACCTACAATGAGCAGTTCTTC.

This clonotype was counted many times. The chain combines TRBV29-1 with TRBJ2-5; tentatively, D is TRBD1 (6 bases). With 6 bases removed from V and 5 bases from J, the gap between germline ends came to 13 bases. Per germline, CDR1 SQVTM and CDR2 ANQGSEA. The CDR3 covers 12 residues. CDR3 amino acids: CSVEQGSETQYF. In DNA, the CDR3 is TGCAGCGTCGAACAGGGCAGCGAGACCCAGTACTTC.

This clonotype was counted a few times. The J gene is TRBJ2-4, the V gene TRBV7-9; possible D gene TRBD2, 5 bases. The CDR3 runs to 12 residues. In germline, CDR1 is SEHNR, CDR2 FQNEAQ (reference sequence). V lost 6 bases and J lost 6, with 9 bases in between. The CDR3 nucleotides read TGTGCCAGCAGAGGGAGTGGAAACATTCAGTACTTC. Translated, it gives CASRGSGNIQYF.

This clonotype occurred many times. V is TRBV30 and J is TRBJ2-7; a weak D match, TRBD2 (5 bases). This CDR3 spans 15 amino acids. Per germline, CDR1 GTSNPN and CDR2 SVGIG (reference sequence). Trimming took 4 bases from V and 0 from J, leaving 16 bases between them. The CDR3 spells CAWTATGYGSYEQYF. CDR3 in DNA: TGTGCCTGGACCGCCACGGGGTACGGCTCCTACGAGCAGTACTTC.

Comments on this clonotype: This may come from a read error, since a much larger clone is one base off. The gene calls are TRBV7-9 and TRBJ2-7, with D unclear. V was clipped by 3 bases and J by 1 base, with 13 bases between them. The CDR3 sequence is 15 residues long. The germline V gene encodes CDR1 SEHNR and CDR2 FQNEAQ (reference sequence). CDR3 nucleotides: TGTGCCAGCAGCTTCCTGACCGAAAATTCCTACGAGCAGTACTTC. Its translation: CASSFLTENSYEQYF.